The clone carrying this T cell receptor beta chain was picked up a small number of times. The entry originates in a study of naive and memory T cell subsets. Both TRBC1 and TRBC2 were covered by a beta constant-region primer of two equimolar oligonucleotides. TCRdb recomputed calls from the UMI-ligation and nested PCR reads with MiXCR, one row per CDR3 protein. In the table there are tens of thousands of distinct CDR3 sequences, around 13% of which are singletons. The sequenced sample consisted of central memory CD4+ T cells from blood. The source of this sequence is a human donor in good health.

CDR3 region: CASSGSSPETQYF. CDR3 coding DNA: TGCGCCAGCAGTGGTTCCAGTCCCGAGACCCAGTACTTC. The chain links TRBV10-1 to TRBJ2-5; D uncertain. This CDR3 is 13 amino acids long. Germline CDR1 reads WNHNN; CDR2 reads SYGVQD (reference sequence). V shed 4 bases and J shed 5 bases, with 11 bases lying between them.